These 27 T cell receptor beta chains were sequenced from one sample in a study of regulatory T cells in long-lasting Graves disease. Time point: newly diagnosed GD, antithyroid drugs for less than 3 months. The TCR library was made from RNA that had been extracted from PBMCs in TRIzol. CDR3 regions were amplified by Arm-PCR using iRepertoire HTBI primers to build TCR beta libraries. TCRdb itself ran the multiplex PCR reads through MiXCR, one entry per CDR3 protein. The table has 200,000 to 250,000 distinct CDR3 sequences, roughly 19% seen once; the top ten hold 12%. These sequences were also reported in another study, on T cells in Graves' hyperthyroidism and ophthalmopathy.

Specimen: peripheral blood mononuclear cells (PBMCs), collected at new diagnosis, from a patient treated with antithyroid drugs. The source is a woman aged 25-40 years with Graves disease.

The genes are TRBV30 and TRBJ2-6; 10 positions agree with TRBD1. The V segment lost 3 bases and the J segment 2 bases; nucleotides outside the gene matches: 7. Germline loops: CDR1 GTSNPN, CDR2 SVGIG (reference sequence). The CDR3 totals 17 residues. Here the CDR3 reads CAWSPRQGAPGANVLTF. In DNA, the CDR3 is TGTGCCTGGAGCCCCAGACAGGGGGCACCTGGGGCCAACGTCCTGACTTTC.

The rearrangement links TRBV10-2 to TRBJ2-1; no firm D call. The length of the CDR3 is 17 residues. Germline V gene lookup returns CDR1 WSHSY and CDR2 SAAADI. V was clipped by 7 bases and J by 0 bases, with 19 bases between them. In nucleotides, the CDR3 is TGCGCCAGCATGAAGAGGAAAGAAGGAAGCTCCTACAATGAGCAGTTCTTC. Translation gives CASMKRKEGSSYNEQFF.

Points on this clonotype: A much larger clone differs by one base, so this may be a read error. The chain links TRBV6-2 or TRBV6-3 to TRBJ1-1; D is unclear. The germline gives CDR1 MNHEY, CDR2 SVGEGT. This CDR3 is 14 amino acids long. Trimming shortened V by 8 bases and J by 1 base, and 14 bases separated the two germline ends. The chain's CDR3 is CASGSGPQNTEAFF. CDR3 nucleotide sequence: TGTGCCAGCGGATCCGGGCCACAGAACACTGAAGCTTTCTTT.

Comments on this clonotype: This may stem from a read error, because a much larger clone lies one nucleotide away. The rearrangement links TRBV19 to TRBJ2-1; unclear D gene. The V and J ends lost 4 bases and 2 bases respectively, with 9 bases between them. This CDR3 has 14 amino acids. Germline V gene lookup returns CDR1 LNHDA and CDR2 SQIVND (reference sequence). CDR3 region: CASSTNPPYNEQFF. The DNA of the CDR3 is TGTGCCAGTAGTACTAACCCCCCCTACAATGAGCAGTTCTTC. Based on the CDR3 plus reference TRBV19 and TRBJ2-1, the full variable domain is DGGITQSPKYLFRKEGQNVTLSCEQNLNHDAMYWYRQDPGQGLRLIYYSQIVNDFQKGDIAEGYSVSREKKESFPLTVTSAQKNPTAFYLCASSTNPPYNEQFFGPGTRLTVL.

This chain uses TRBV7-9 with TRBJ2-6, with TRBD1 identical over 8 bases. The junction had 1 base not matched to a gene; V was cut back by 5 bases and J by 1 base. Germline loops: CDR1 SEHNR, CDR2 FQNEAQ (reference sequence). The CDR3 extends over 15 amino acids. Here the CDR3 DNA reads TGTGCCAGCAGCCGGGACAGGTCTGGGGCCAACGTCCTGACTTTC. Its protein is CASSRDRSGANVLTF.

In this sample, this clonotype turned up many times. The chain links TRBV28 to TRBJ1-1; D gene ambiguous. Germline V CDR1 and CDR2: MDHEN, SYDVKM. The CDR3 is 14 amino acids. Trimming took off 2 bases at V and 1 base at J, with 8 bases between the two ends. CDR3 region: CASSLGAQNTEAFF. In DNA form, the CDR3 reads TGTGCCAGCAGTTTAGGAGCCCAGAACACTGAAGCTTTCTTT.

This clonotype was counted between two and nine times. A read error is possible here, since a much larger clone lies one base away. V is TRBV12-3 or TRBV12-4 and J is TRBJ1-4, with a tentative D call TRBD1 (5 bases). The length of the CDR3 is 11 residues. CDR3: CAGSPDRKLFF. CDR3 sequence (DNA): TGTGCCGGCAGTCCCGACAGAAAACTGTTTTTT.

This clonotype was seen at least ten times. The chain links TRBV27 to TRBJ2-4; D not resolved. V shed 4 bases and J shed 2 bases, with 9 bases lying between them. The CDR3 extends over 14 amino acids. Germline V gives CDR1 MNHEY, CDR2 SMNVEV (reference sequence). The DNA for the CDR3 is TGTGCCAGCAGTTCCCACTTTCCCAAAAACATTCAGTACTTC. This gives the protein CASSSHFPKNIQYF.

This clonotype came up a few times. The chain uses TRBV9 and TRBJ2-3; no firm D call. V was cut by 0 bases and J by 5 bases, with 16 bases left in between. The CDR3 consists of 16 residues. Germline values: CDR1 SGDLS, CDR2 YYNGEE. CDR3 in DNA: TGTGCCAGCAGCGTAGGACTTCTCCAACAAAAAGATACGCAGTATTTT. Translating it yields CASSVGLLQQKDTQYF.

This clonotype was picked up many times. The gene calls are TRBV28 and TRBJ1-1; 8 bases match TRBD1. Per the germline V gene, CDR1 is MDHEN and CDR2 is SYDVKM. J lost 8 bases, V lost 9 bases, and 2 bases had no gene match. This CDR3 is built from 10 residues. The chain's CDR3 is CASWDREAFF. CDR3 DNA: TGTGCCAGTTGGGACAGGGAAGCTTTCTTT.

The table lists this clonotype with a few counts. The V and J genes are TRBV4-1 and TRBJ2-7, with unresolved D. The CDR3 spans 12 residues. V was cut by 1 base and J by 6 bases, with 7 bases left in between. The germline V gene has CDR1 MGHRA and CDR2 YSYEKL. The CDR3 coding sequence is TGCGCCAGCAGCCAAGGGACGGGCGAGCAGTACTTC. Its translation is CASSQGTGEQYF.

This clonotype occurred many times. The chain recombines TRBV29-1 with TRBJ1-2; D call uncertain. V was shortened by 4 bases and J by 0 bases, with 9 bases between the two germline ends. This CDR3 region has 13 residues. CDR1 and CDR2 from the germline V gene are SQVTM and ANQGSEA. The CDR3 spells CSVVRGPNYGYTF. The CDR3 bases are TGCAGCGTTGTGAGAGGGCCTAACTATGGCTACACCTTC.

Many counts were recorded for this clonotype. This chain uses TRBV19 with TRBJ2-3; the match to TRBD2 covers 7 bases. The CDR3 spans 15 residues. V lost 4 bases and J lost 2; bases outside the gene matches: 6. Germline V gene sequence: CDR1 LNHDA, CDR2 SQIVND (reference sequence). Written as DNA, the CDR3 is TGTGCCAGTAGTAGGCCGGCGGGAGCCACAGATACGCAGTATTTT. Its translation is CASSRPAGATDTQYF.

This clonotype was seen at least ten times. This chain links TRBV20-1 with TRBJ1-1; possible D gene TRBD1, 5 bases. Germline CDR1 is DFQATT and CDR2 is SNEGSKA (reference sequence). V was shortened by 5 bases and J by 2 bases, with 12 bases between the two germline ends. CDR3 size: 13 residues. The DNA for the CDR3 is TGCAGTGCTCCCGACAGATTAAACACTGAAGCTTTCTTT. Amino acid sequence: CSAPDRLNTEAFF.

This clonotype showed up many times. The chain employs TRBV12-3 or TRBV12-4 and TRBJ1-1, with TRBD1 matching 9 bases. Germline trimming cut 6 bases from V and 2 bases from J; bases unmatched to any gene: 4. CDR3 size: 14 residues. The DNA for the CDR3 is TGTGCCAGCAGGCGGACAGGGGTTAACACTGAAGCTTTCTTT. Residues: CASRRTGVNTEAFF.

This clonotype was counted at least ten times. CDR3 bases: TGTGCCAGCAGTGATGGGTCTACAAGCGGGGACATTCAGTACTTC. This gives the protein CASSDGSTSGDIQYF. The chain joins TRBV2 to TRBJ2-4; 7 nucleotides align to TRBD2. This CDR3 comprises 15 residues. V gave up 3 bases and J gave up 8 bases; unmatched junction bases: 10. Germline V lookup: CDR1 SNHLY, CDR2 FYNNEI.

This clonotype was observed many times. V and J are TRBV3-1 and TRBJ1-4; 10 bases fit TRBD1. The germline V gene has CDR1 LGHDT and CDR2 YNNKEL (reference sequence). The V segment lost 7 bases and the J segment 8 bases; nucleotides outside the gene matches: 10. CDR3 length equals 15 residues. The CDR3 DNA sequence: TGTGCCAGCACCAACTACCGGACAGGGGGGGAAAAACTGTTTTTT. Translating it yields CASTNYRTGGEKLFF.

The chain joins TRBV4-2 to TRBJ1-1, with 8 bases aligning to TRBD1. This CDR3 has 15 residues. V shed 3 bases and J 5 bases; nucleotides not matched to a gene: 8. Germline-derived CDR1 and CDR2 are LGHNA and YNFKEQ. CDR3 residues: CASSHGQGGVTEAFF. The CDR3, as DNA: TGTGCCAGCAGCCACGGACAGGGAGGAGTGACTGAAGCTTTCTTT.

A few counts support this clonotype. The gene calls are TRBV9 and TRBJ2-4; D tentatively reads TRBD1 or TRBD2 (5 bases each). Per the germline V gene, CDR1 is SGDLS and CDR2 is YYNGEE. This CDR3 has 14 amino acids. Trimming shortened V by 0 bases and J by 6 bases, and 10 bases separated the two germline ends. CDR3 DNA sequence: TGTGCCAGCAGCGTAGGAGGGGCGGGAAACATTCAGTACTTC. Its translation is CASSVGGAGNIQYF.

To note about this clonotype: One base separates it from a far larger clone, so it is likely a read error. This sequence joins TRBV27 and TRBJ1-4; 9 bases align to TRBD1. V lost 5 bases, J lost 3 bases, and 4 bases stayed unmatched. CDR1 and CDR2 (germline): MNHEY, SMNVEV (reference sequence). The CDR3 is made up of 15 amino acids. The CDR3 bases are TGTGCCAGCAGTGGACAGGGGAAGGCTAATGAAAAACTGTTTTTT. It encodes CASSGQGKANEKLFF.

This clonotype was detected ten times or more. A much larger clone differs by one base, so this may be a read error. This sequence joins TRBV12-3 or TRBV12-4 and TRBJ1-1; D perhaps matches TRBD1 (5 bases). V gave up 5 bases and J gave up 0 bases, with 10 bases separating them. The CDR3 spans 14 residues. The CDR3: CASSQDMLNTEAFF. CDR3 bases: TGTGCCAGCAGTCAGGACATGTTGAACACTGAAGCTTTCTTT.

By proportion, this clonotype is medium-sized (0.01 to 0.1%). V is TRBV28 and J is TRBJ1-1; 11 positions agree with TRBD1. The CDR3 is 15 amino acids. The V gene's germline CDR1 is MDHEN and CDR2 SYDVKM. V lost 7 bases to trimming and J lost 3 bases; unmatched junction nucleotides: 7. CDR3 loop: CASTWDRGLDTEAFF. The CDR3 coding sequence is TGTGCCAGCACTTGGGACAGGGGGTTGGACACTGAAGCTTTCTTT.

This clonotype showed up many times. The chain has TRBV28 and TRBJ1-5; perhaps TRBD1 as D (6 bases). The CDR3 runs to 14 residues. The germline V gene has CDR1 MDHEN and CDR2 SYDVKM. The V and J ends lost 3 bases and 5 bases respectively, with 11 bases between them. The CDR3 protein is CASSLDRAYQPQHF. DNA of the CDR3: TGTGCCAGCAGTTTGGACAGAGCCTATCAGCCCCAGCATTTT.

At least ten counts were recorded for this clonotype. V gene TRBV6-2 or TRBV6-3 combines with J gene TRBJ2-7; weak D call: TRBD1 (6 bases). The germline gives CDR1 MNHEY, CDR2 SVGEGT. The CDR3 consists of 16 residues. V gave up 7 bases and J gave up 0 bases, with 19 bases separating them. The CDR3 protein is CASIPPTGLFSYEQYF. In DNA form, the CDR3 reads TGTGCCAGCATCCCCCCGACAGGCCTCTTCTCCTACGAGCAGTACTTC.

In its sample, this clonotype was seen many times. CDR3 protein: CASRPRTGANTEAFF. The CDR3 DNA follows: TGCGCCAGCAGACCTCGGACAGGGGCGAACACTGAAGCTTTCTTT. V is TRBV4-1 and J is TRBJ1-1; the match to TRBD1 covers 9 bases. The CDR3 covers 15 residues. J was trimmed by 1 base and V by 6 bases; bases with no gene match: 6. The germline gives CDR1 MGHRA, CDR2 YSYEKL.

This chain uses TRBV11-2 with TRBJ1-1, with D perhaps TRBD1 (5 bases). Germline lookup yields CDR1 SGHAT and CDR2 FQNNGV. The CDR3 consists of 14 residues. Trimming stripped 1 base from V and 8 bases from J, with 14 bases between. CDR3 in amino acids: CASSLVDIVSEAFF. CDR3 nucleotides: TGTGCCAGCAGCTTAGTGGACATCGTTAGCGAAGCTTTCTTT. The full variable domain, with the rest looked up from reference TRBV11-2 and TRBJ1-1, is EAGVAQSPRYKIIEKRQSVAFWCNPISGHATLYWYQQILGQGPKLLIQFQNNGVVDDSQLPKDRFSAERLKGVDSTLKIQPAKLEDSAVYLCASSLVDIVSEAFFGQGTRLTVV.

This clonotype was detected ten times or more. The chain links TRBV12-3 or TRBV12-4 to TRBJ1-5, with 8 bases matching TRBD1. J gave up 4 bases and V 5 bases, and 7 bases lay outside the gene matches. The CDR3 is 15 amino acids. DNA for the CDR3: TGTGCCAGCAGTCATTACAGGGGGAGTAATCAGCCCCAGCATTTT. It codes for CASSHYRGSNQPQHF.